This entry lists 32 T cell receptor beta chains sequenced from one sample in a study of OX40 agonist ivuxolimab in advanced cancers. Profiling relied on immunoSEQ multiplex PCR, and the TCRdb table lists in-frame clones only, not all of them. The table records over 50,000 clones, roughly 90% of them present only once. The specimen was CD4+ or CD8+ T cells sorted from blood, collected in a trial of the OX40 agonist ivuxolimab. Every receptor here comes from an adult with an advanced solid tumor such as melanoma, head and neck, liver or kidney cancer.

The CDR3 DNA reads TGTGCCAGCAGCTTAGTTTCCGAAAATGAGCAGTTCTTC. Its translation: CASSLVSENEQFF. The chain employs TRBV11-2 and TRBJ2-1; D remains ambiguous. CDR1 and CDR2 (germline): SGHAT, FQNNGV. This CDR3 is built from 13 residues. The V end lost 1 base, the J end lost 7 bases, and 8 bases lay between the germline ends.

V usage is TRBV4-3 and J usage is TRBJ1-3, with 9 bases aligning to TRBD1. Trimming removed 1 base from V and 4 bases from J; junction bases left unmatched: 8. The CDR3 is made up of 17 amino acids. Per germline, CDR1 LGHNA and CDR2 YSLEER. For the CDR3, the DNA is TGCGCCAGCAGCCAAGTTTACGGAGGGACAGGGGGAAACACCATATATTTT. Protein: CASSQVYGGTGGNTIYF.

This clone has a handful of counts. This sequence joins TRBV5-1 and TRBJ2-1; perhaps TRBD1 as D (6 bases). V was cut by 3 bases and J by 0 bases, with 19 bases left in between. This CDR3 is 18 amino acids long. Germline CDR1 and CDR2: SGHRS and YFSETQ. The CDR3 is CASSSNSGTPSSYNEQFF. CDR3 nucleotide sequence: TGCGCCAGCAGCTCCAACTCAGGGACACCGTCCTCCTACAATGAGCAGTTCTTC. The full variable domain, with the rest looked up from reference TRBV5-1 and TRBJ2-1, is KAGVTQTPRYLIKTRGQQVTLSCSPISGHRSVSWYQQTPGQGLQFLFEYFSETQRNKGNFPGRFSGRQFSNSRSEMNVSTLELGDSALYLCASSSNSGTPSSYNEQFFGPGTRLTVL.

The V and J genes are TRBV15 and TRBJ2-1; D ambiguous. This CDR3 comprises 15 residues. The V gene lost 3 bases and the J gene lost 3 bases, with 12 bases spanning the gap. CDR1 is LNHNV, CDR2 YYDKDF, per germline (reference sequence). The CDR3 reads CATSSNPLSYNEQFF. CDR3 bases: TGTGCCACCAGCAGTAATCCCCTAAGCTACAATGAGCAGTTCTTC.

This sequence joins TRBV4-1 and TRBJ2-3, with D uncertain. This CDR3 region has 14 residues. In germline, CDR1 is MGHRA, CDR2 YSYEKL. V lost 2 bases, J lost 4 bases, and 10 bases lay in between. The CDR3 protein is CASSQSPVSDTQYF. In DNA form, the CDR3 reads TGCGCCAGCAGCCAAAGCCCAGTGTCAGATACGCAGTATTTT.

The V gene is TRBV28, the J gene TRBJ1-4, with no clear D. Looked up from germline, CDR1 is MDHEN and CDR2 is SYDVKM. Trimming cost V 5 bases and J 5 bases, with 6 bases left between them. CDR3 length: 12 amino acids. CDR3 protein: CASSLPNEKLFF. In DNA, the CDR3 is TGTGCCAGCAGTCTCCCCAATGAAAAACTGTTTTTT. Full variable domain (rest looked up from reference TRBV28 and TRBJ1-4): DVKVTQSSRYLVKRTGEKVFLECVQDMDHENMFWYRQDPGLGLRLIYFSYDVKMKEKGDIPEGYSVSREKKERFSLILESASTNQTSMYLCASSLPNEKLFFGSGTQLSVL.

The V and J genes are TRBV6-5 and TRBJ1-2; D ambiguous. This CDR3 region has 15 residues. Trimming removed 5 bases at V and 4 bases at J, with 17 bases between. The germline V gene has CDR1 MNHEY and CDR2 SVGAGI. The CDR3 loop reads CASSAPGRVFYGYTF. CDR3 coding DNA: TGTGCCAGCAGTGCTCCCGGACGGGTCTTCTATGGCTACACCTTC.

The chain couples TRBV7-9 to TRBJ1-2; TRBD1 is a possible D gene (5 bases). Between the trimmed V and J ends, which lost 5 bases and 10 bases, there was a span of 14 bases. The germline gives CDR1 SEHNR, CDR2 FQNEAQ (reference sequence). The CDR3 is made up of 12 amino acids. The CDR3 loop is CASSIGTRDYTF. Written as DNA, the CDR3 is TGTGCCAGCAGCATCGGGACGCGGGACTACACCTTC.

CDR3 nucleotides: TGTGCCAGCAGTGAAAGACAGGGAGGAAGCTACGAGCAGTACGTC. Amino acids: CASSERQGGSYEQYV. The chain joins TRBV6-1 to TRBJ2-7, with a tentative D call TRBD1 (7 bases). Trimming pared 2 bases from V and 3 bases from J, leaving 14 bases between. From germline, CDR1 is MNHNS and CDR2 SASEGT. The length of the CDR3 is 15 residues.

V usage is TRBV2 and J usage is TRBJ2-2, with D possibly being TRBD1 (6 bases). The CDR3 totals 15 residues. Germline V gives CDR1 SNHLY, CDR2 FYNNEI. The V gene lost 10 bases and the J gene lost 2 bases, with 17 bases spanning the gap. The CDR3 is CATLEDRSNTGELFF. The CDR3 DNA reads TGTGCCACCCTTGAGGACAGAAGTAACACCGGGGAGCTGTTTTTT.

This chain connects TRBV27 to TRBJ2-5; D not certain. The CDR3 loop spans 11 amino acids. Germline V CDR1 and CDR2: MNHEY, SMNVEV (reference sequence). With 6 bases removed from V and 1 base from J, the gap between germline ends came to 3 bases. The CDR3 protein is CASSFQETQYF. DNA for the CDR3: TGTGCCAGCAGCTTCCAAGAGACCCAGTACTTC.

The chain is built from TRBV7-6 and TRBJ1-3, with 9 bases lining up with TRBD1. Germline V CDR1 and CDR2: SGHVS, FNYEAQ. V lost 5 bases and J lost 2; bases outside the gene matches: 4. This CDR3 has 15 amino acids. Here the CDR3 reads CASSPGTGTGNTIYF. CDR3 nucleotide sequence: TGTGCCAGCAGCCCCGGGACAGGGACTGGAAACACCATATATTTT.

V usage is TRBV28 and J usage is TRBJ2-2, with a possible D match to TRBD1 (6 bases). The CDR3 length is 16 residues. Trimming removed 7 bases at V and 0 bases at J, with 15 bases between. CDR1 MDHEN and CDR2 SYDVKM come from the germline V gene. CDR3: CASISRGQSNTGELFF. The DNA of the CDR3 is TGTGCCAGCATTTCCCGCGGACAGTCGAACACCGGGGAGCTGTTTTTT.

CDR3 region: CASSPSDLLNSPLHF. The CDR3 bases are TGTGCCAGCAGTCCGTCGGACCTTCTGAATTCACCCCTCCACTTT. The V call is TRBV27, the J call TRBJ1-6; D is undetermined. The germline gives CDR1 MNHEY, CDR2 SMNVEV (reference sequence). V dropped 5 bases and J dropped 7 bases, with 15 bases sitting between them. The CDR3 covers 15 residues.

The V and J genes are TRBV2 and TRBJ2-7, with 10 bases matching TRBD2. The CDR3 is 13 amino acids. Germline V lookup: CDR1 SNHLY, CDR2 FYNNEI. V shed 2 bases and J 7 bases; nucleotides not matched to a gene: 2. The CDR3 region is CASSELAGVEQYV. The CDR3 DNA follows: TGTGCCAGCAGTGAACTAGCGGGAGTAGAGCAGTACGTC.

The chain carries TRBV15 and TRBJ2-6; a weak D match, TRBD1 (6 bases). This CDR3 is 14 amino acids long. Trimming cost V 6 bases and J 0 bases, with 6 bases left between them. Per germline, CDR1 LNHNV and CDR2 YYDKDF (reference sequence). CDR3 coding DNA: TGTGCCACCAGGGACAGCTCTGGGGCCAACGTCCTGACTTTC. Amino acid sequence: CATRDSSGANVLTF. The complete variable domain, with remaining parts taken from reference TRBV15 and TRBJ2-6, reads DAMVIQNPRYQVTQFGKPVTLSCSQTLNHNVMYWYQQKSSQAPKLLFHYYDKDFNNEADTPDNFQSRRPNTSFCFLDIRSPGLGDTAMYLCATRDSSGANVLTFGAGSRLTVL.

The CDR3 DNA reads TGTGCCAGCAGCTTAGAGGCATACGATACGCAGTATTTT. This sequence encodes CASSLEAYDTQYF. The chain couples TRBV7-9 to TRBJ2-3; no firm D call. Between the trimmed V and J ends, which lost 1 base and 6 bases, there was a span of 8 bases. CDR1 and CDR2 (germline): SEHNR, FQNEAQ (reference sequence). This CDR3 region has 13 residues.

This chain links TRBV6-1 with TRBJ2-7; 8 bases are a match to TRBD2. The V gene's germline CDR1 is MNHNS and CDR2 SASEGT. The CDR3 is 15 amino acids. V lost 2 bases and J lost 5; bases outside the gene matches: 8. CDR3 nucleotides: TGTGCCAGCAGTGAACGGAGCGGGAGTAGCGACGAGCAGTACGTC. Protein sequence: CASSERSGSSDEQYV.

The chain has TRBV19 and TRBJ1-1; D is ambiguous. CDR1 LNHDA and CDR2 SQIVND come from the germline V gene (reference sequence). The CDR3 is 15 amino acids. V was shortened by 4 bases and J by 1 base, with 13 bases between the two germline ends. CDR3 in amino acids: CASSNPSAPNTEAFF. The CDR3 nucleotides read TGTGCCAGTAGTAACCCCTCGGCGCCGAACACTGAAGCTTTCTTT.

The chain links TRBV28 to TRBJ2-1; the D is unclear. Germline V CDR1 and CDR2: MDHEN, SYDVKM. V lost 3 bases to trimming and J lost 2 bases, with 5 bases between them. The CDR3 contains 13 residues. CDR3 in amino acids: CASSFSPYNEQFF. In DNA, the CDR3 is TGTGCCAGCAGTTTTTCCCCCTACAATGAGCAGTTCTTC. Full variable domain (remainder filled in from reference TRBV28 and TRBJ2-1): DVKVTQSSRYLVKRTGEKVFLECVQDMDHENMFWYRQDPGLGLRLIYFSYDVKMKEKGDIPEGYSVSREKKERFSLILESASTNQTSMYLCASSFSPYNEQFFGPGTRLTVL.

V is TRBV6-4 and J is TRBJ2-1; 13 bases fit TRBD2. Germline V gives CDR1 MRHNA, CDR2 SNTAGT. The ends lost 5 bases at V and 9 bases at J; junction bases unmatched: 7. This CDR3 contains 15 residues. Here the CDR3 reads CASSLLAGGSGEQFF. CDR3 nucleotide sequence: TGTGCCAGCAGTCTACTAGCGGGAGGGTCTGGTGAGCAGTTCTTC.

DNA of the CDR3: TGTGCCAGCAGCTTGCGACTAGCGGGACCATACAATGAGCAGTTCTTC. This encodes CASSLRLAGPYNEQFF. The chain combines TRBV21-1 with TRBJ2-1; no check of the table's D call, TRBD2, against the DNA was made. TRBV21-1 is listed as a pseudogene. The CDR3 covers 16 residues.

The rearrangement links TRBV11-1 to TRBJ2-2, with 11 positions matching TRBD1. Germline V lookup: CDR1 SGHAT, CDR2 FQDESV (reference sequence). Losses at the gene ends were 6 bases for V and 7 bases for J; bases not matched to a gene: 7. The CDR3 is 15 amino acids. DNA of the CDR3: TGTGCCAGCAGGCGGACAGGGGGCTATATCGGGGAGCTGTTTTTT. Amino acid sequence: CASRRTGGYIGELFF.

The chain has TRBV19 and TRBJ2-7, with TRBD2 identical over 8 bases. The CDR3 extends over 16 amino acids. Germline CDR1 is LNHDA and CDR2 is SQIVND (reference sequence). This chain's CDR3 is CARSTLAGAGSYEQYV. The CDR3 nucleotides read TGTGCCAGAAGTACGCTAGCGGGTGCAGGGTCCTACGAGCAGTACGTC.

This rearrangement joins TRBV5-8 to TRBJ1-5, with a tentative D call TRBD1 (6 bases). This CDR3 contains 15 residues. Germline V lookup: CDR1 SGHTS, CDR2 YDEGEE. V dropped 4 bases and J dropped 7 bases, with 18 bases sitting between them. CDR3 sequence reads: CASSATVGGKQPQHF. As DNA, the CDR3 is TGTGCCAGCAGCGCGACTGTAGGGGGAAAACAGCCCCAGCATTTT.

CDR3 nucleotide sequence: TGCGCCAGCAGCCCCGACCCACAGGGGAGCTCCTACGAGCAGTACTTC. Translation gives CASSPDPQGSSYEQYF. The J gene is TRBJ2-7, the V gene TRBV4-3; 7 nucleotides agree with TRBD1. Germline-derived CDR1 and CDR2 are LGHNA and YSLEER. The CDR3 covers 16 residues. V lost 4 bases and J lost 0; bases outside the gene matches: 9.

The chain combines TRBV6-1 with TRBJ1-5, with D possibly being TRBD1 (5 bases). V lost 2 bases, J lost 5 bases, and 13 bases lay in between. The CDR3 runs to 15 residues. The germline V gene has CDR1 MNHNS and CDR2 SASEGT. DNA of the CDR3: TGTGCCAGCAGTGAACTAGGCAGGGACGATCAGCCCCAGCATTTT. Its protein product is CASSELGRDDQPQHF.

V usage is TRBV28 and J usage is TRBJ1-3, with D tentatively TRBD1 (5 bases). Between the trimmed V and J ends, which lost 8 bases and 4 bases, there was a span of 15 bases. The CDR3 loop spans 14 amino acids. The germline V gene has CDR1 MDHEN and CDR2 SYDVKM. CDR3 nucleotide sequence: TGTGCCAGCGGCCTGCGGGGCGGCGGAAACACCATATATTTT. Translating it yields CASGLRGGGNTIYF.

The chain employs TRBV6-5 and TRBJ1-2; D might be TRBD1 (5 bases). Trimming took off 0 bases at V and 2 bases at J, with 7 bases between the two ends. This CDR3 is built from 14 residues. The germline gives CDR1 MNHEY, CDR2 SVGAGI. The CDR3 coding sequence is TGTGCCAGCAGTTACTCGGAGGGGAACTATGGCTACACCTTC. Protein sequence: CASSYSEGNYGYTF.

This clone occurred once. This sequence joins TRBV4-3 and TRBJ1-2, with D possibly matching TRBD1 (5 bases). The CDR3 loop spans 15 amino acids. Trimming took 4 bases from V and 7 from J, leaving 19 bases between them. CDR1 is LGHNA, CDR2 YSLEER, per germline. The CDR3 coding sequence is TGCGCCAGCAGCCCCGGGGGGATTACTCGCCCTGGCTACACCTTC. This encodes CASSPGGITRPGYTF.

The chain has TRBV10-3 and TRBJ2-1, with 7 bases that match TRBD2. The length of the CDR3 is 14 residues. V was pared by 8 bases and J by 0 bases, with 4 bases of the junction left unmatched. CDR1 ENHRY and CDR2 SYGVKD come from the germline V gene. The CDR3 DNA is TGTGCCATCCTTCTAGCGGTCTCCTACAATGAGCAGTTCTTC. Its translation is CAILLAVSYNEQFF.

CDR3 coding DNA: TGTGCCAGCAGCCAGTTCTCCTCGTATAGCAATCAGCCCCAGCATTTT. Its translation is CASSQFSSYSNQPQHF. The chain employs TRBV16 and TRBJ1-5; D is undetermined. Between the trimmed V and J ends, which lost 3 bases and 0 bases, there was a span of 12 bases. The length of the CDR3 is 16 residues. The V gene's germline CDR1 is KGHSY and CDR2 FQNENV.